This passage covers 9 T cell receptor beta chains from one sample sequenced in a study of cytomegalovirus exposure and HLA in healthy donors. Only in-frame clones appear in the TCRdb table, and some are missing; sequencing was by immunoSEQ multiplex PCR. The sample holds some 70,000 clones, approximately 86% seen once. Sequencing input: PBMCs. These receptor sequences come from a man younger than 45 in good health and CMV-seronegative.

J is TRBJ1-1 and V is TRBV29-1; D unresolved. The germline V and J ends were trimmed by 6 bases and 4 bases, with 9 bases remaining between them. The CDR3 runs to 11 residues. Germline CDR1 is SQVTM and CDR2 is ANQGSEA. The CDR3 reads CSVRRGTEAFF. In DNA, the CDR3 is TGCAGCGTCCGACGGGGCACTGAAGCTTTCTTT.

V gene TRBV10-3 combines with J gene TRBJ2-7, with D perhaps matching TRBD1 (6 bases). This CDR3 spans 14 amino acids. In germline, CDR1 is ENHRY, CDR2 SYGVKD. The V gene lost 0 bases and the J gene lost 4 bases, with 10 bases spanning the gap. This chain's CDR3 is CAISESQGIYEQYV. The CDR3, as DNA: TGTGCCATCAGTGAGTCTCAGGGGATTTACGAGCAGTACGTC.

The V gene is TRBV27, the J gene TRBJ2-3; 12 nucleotides match TRBD2. The CDR3 runs 12 residues. V lost 5 bases and J lost 12; bases outside the gene matches: 3. CDR1 and CDR2 (germline): MNHEY, SMNVEV (reference sequence). In DNA, the CDR3 is TGTGCCAGCAGTCCTAGCGGGAGGGTTCAGTATTTT. This encodes CASSPSGRVQYF.

In its sample, this clone was seen once. The V and J genes are TRBV19 and TRBJ2-7; 9 bases are shared with TRBD1. V dropped 9 bases and J dropped 7; count of bases not matched to a gene: 19. This CDR3 is built from 16 residues. CDR1 LNHDA and CDR2 SQIVND come from the germline V gene (reference sequence). CDR3 sequence: CASRPRTGTGQGEQYF. The CDR3 DNA reads TGTGCCAGCCGACCGCGAACCGGGACAGGGCAAGGAGAGCAGTACTTC.

This clone is a singleton in its sample. V gene TRBV7-2 combines with J gene TRBJ1-1, with 9 bases that match TRBD1. Germline CDR1 and CDR2: SGHTA and FQGNSA. This CDR3 region has 13 residues. Germline trimming cut 7 bases from V and 3 bases from J; bases unmatched to any gene: 3. In DNA form, the CDR3 reads TGTGCCAGCAATAGACAGGGGGACACTGAAGCTTTCTTT. Translation gives CASNRQGDTEAFF.

The V gene is TRBV7-2, the J gene TRBJ2-1; D remains unclear. V dropped 5 bases and J dropped 8 bases, with 7 bases sitting between them. The V gene's germline CDR1 is SGHTA and CDR2 FQGNSA. The CDR3 is 11 amino acids. This CDR3 reads CASSPFDEQFF. The CDR3 region has the DNA TGTGCCAGCAGCCCTTTCGATGAGCAGTTCTTC.

The rearrangement joins TRBV10-2 to TRBJ1-1; perhaps TRBD1 as D (6 bases). CDR3 length equals 12 residues. The ends were cut back, 6 bases at V and 6 bases at J, with 11 bases in the middle. The germline V gene encodes CDR1 WSHSY and CDR2 SAAADI. The CDR3 coding sequence is TGCGCCAGCAGACAGGGTTTCGCTGAAGCTTTCTTT. Translation: CASRQGFAEAFF.

The chain uses TRBV6-5 and TRBJ1-2; D may be TRBD1 (6 bases). Looked up from germline, CDR1 is MNHEY and CDR2 is SVGAGI. The CDR3 consists of 15 residues. Trimming removed 9 bases from V and 5 bases from J, with 22 bases in between. The CDR3 DNA reads TGTGCCAGTCTCCCCCAAGCCAGGACAGAATATGGCTACACCTTC. Amino acid sequence: CASLPQARTEYGYTF.

This clone was seen once. The chain uses TRBV28 and TRBJ1-1, with unresolved D. Trimming cost V 5 bases and J 4 bases, with 20 bases left between them. This CDR3 region has 16 residues. Germline V gives CDR1 MDHEN, CDR2 SYDVKM. The DNA for the CDR3 is TGTGCCAGCAGTCGCGGTGAGGCCCCATCGGGCACTGAAGCTTTCTTT. This translates into CASSRGEAPSGTEAFF.